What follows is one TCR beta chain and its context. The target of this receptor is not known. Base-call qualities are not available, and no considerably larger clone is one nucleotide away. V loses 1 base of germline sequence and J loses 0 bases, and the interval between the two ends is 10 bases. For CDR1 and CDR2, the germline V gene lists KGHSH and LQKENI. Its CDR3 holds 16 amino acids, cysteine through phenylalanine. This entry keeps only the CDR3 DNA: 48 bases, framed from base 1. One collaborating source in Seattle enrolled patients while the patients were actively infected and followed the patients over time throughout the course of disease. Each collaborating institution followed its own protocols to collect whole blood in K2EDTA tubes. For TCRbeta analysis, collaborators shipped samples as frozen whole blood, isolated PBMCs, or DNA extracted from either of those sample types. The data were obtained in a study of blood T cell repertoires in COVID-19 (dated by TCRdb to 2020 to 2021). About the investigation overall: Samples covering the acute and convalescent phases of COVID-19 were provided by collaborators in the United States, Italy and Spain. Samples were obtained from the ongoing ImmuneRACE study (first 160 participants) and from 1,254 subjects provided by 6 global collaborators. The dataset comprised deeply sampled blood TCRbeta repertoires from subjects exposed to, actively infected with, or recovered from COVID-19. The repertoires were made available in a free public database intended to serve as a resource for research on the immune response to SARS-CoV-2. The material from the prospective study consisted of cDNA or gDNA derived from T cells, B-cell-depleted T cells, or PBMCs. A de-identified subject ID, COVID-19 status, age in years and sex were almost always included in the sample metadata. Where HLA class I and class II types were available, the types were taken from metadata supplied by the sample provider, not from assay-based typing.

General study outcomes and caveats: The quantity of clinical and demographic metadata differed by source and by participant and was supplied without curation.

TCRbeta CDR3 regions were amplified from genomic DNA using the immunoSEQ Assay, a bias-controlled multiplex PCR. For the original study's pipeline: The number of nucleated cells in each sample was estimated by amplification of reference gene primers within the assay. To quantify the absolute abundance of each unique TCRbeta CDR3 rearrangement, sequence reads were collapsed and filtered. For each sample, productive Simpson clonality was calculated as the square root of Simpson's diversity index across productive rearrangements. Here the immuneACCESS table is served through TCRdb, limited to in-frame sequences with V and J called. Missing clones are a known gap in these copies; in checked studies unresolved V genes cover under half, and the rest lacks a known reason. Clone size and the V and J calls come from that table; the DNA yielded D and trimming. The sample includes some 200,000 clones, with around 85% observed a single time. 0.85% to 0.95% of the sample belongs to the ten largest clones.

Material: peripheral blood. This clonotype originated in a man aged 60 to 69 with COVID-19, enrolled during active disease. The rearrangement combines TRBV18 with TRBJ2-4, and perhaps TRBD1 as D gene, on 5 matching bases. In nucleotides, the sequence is TGTGCCAGCTCACCACAGGGGTCGCTAGCCAAAAACATTCAGTACTTC. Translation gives CASSPQGSLAKNIQYF.